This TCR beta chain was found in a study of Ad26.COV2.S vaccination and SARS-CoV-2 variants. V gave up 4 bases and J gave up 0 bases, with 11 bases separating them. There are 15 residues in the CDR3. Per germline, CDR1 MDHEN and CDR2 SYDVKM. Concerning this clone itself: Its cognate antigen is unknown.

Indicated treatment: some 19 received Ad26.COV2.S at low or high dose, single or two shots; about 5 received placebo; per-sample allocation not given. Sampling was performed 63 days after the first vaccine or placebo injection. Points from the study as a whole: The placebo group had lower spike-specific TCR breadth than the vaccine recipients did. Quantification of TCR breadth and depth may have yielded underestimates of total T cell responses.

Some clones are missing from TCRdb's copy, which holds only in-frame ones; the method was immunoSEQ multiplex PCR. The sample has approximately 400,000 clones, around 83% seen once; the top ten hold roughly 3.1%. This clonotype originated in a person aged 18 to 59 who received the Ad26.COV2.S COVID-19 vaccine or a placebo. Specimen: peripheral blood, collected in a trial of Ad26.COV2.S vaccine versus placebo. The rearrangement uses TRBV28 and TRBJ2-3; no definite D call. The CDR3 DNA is TGTGCCAGCAGTTCGCCTCTCAGGAGCACAGATACGCAGTATTTT. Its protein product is CASSSPLRSTDTQYF.